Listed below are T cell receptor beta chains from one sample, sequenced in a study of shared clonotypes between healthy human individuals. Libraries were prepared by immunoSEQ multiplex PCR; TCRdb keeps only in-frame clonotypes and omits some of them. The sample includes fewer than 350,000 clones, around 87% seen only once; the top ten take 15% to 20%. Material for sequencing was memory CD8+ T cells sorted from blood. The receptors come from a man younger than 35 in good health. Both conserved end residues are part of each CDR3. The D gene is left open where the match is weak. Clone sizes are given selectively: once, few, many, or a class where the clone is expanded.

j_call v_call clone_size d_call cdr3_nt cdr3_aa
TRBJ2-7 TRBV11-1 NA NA TGTGCCAGCAGCTTACGAGGACTGGCCCACGAGCAGTACTTC CASSLRGLAHEQYF
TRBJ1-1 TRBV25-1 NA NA TGTGCCAGCAGTGAATATCAGGGGCATGGTACTGAAGCTTTCTTT CASSEYQGHGTEAFF
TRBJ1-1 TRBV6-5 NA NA TGTGCCAGCAGTTACGTACAGGGTTCTGAAGCTTTCTTT CASSYVQGSEAFF
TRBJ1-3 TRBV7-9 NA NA TGTGCCAGCAGCTCCCCCGACGGCGACTCTGGAAACACCATATATTTT CASSSPDGDSGNTIYF
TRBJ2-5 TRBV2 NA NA TGTGCCAGCAGTGATCAGGGGCAGGAGACCCAGTACTTC CASSDQGQETQYF
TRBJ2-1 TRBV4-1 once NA TGCGCCAGCAGCCAAGTTTACAGATACAATGAGCAGTTCTTC CASSQVYRYNEQFF
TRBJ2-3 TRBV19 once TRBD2 TGTGCCAGTAAGATAAGCGGGAGCCCAGATACGCAGTATTTT CASKISGSPDTQYF
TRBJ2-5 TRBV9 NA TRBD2 TGTGCCAGCAGCGTGGCGGGAGTCTCAGAGACCCAGTACTTC CASSVAGVSETQYF
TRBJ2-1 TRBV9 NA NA TGTGCCAGCAGCTCCCGGACGGGGGAGATCCATGAGCAGTTCTTC CASSSRTGEIHEQFF
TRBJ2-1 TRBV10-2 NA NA TGCGCCAGCAGTGAGTCTGGGACCTTATTAAAGCCTGAGCAGTTCTTC CASSESGTLLKPEQFF
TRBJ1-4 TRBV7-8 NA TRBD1 TGTGCTTCCTACAGGGGGAGTAGTGTACGAGAAAAACTGTTTTTT CASYRGSSVREKLFF
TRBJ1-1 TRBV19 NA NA TGTGCCAGTAGTACTACAGTGAACACTGAAGCTTTCTTT CASSTTVNTEAFF
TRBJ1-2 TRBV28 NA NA TGTGCCAGCAGTTTAACCTCTAACTATGGCTACACCTTC CASSLTSNYGYTF
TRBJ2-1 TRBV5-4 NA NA TGTGCCAGCAGCTTGGAGTCCTACAATGAGCAGTTCTTC CASSLESYNEQFF
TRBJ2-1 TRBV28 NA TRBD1 TGTGCCAGCAGCCGCCGGACAGGGATAAACAATGAGCAGTTCTTC CASSRRTGINNEQFF
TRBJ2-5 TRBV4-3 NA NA TGCGCCAGCAGCCAAGATGAGGCAGAGCAAGAGACCCAGTACTTC CASSQDEAEQETQYF